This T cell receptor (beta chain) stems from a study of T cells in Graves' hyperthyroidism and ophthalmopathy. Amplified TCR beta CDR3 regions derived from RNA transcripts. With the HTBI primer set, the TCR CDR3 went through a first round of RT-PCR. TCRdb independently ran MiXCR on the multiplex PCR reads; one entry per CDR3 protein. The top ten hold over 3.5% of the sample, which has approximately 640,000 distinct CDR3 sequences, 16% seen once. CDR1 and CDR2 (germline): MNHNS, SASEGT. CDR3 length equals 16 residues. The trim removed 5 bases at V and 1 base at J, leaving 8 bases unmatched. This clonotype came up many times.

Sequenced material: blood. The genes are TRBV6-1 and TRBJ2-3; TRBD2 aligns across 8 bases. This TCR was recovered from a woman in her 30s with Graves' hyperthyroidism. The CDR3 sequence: CASSTRGGYGTDTQYF. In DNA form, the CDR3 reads TGTGCCAGCAGTACCCGGGGGGGCTATGGCACAGATACGCAGTATTTT.